Included here is one TCR beta chain sequence, with context. Its antigen is currently unknown. TCRdb recomputed calls from the reads with MiXCR, one row per CDR3 protein. The table shows 200,000 to 250,000 distinct CDR3 sequences, with 22% occurring only once. This sample stems from a study of T cell repertoires in cytomegalovirus infection. General study results and limits: HLA-C-restricted CMV-specific TCR beta clonotypes prevailed in the ex vivo response. Accumulated public TCR beta family frequency recognized individuals carrying CMV together with the relevant HLA.

Trimming removed 3 bases at V and 3 bases at J, with 11 bases between. The CDR3 contains 13 residues. The germline gives CDR1 GTSNPN, CDR2 SVGIG (reference sequence). The sequenced material came from CD8+ T cells from PBMCs. The gene calls are TRBV30 and TRBJ1-1, with D unclear. The clonotype was recovered from a human donor in good health (CMV status not recorded). Some clones in this sample may be carry-over from other donors' samples. The CDR3 is CAWSVGWDTEAFF. For the CDR3, the DNA is TGTGCCTGGAGCGTAGGTTGGGACACTGAAGCTTTCTTT.